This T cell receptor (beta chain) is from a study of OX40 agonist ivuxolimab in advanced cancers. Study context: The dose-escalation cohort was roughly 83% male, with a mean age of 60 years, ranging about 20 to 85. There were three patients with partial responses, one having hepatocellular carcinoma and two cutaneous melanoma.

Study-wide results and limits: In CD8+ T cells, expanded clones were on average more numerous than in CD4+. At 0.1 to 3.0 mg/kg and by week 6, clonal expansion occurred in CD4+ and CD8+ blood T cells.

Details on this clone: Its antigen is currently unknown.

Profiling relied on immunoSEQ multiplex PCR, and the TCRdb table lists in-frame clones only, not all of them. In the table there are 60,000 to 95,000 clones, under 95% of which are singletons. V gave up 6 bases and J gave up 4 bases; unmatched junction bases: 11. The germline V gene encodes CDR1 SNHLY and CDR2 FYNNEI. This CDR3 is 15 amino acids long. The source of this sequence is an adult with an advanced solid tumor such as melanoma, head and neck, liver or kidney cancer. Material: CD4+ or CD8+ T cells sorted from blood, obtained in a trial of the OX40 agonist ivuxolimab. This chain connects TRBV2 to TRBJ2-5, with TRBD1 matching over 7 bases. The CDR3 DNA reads TGTGCCAGCAGCACCCCCCTCACAGGGGTAGAGACCCAGTACTTC. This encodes CASSTPLTGVETQYF.